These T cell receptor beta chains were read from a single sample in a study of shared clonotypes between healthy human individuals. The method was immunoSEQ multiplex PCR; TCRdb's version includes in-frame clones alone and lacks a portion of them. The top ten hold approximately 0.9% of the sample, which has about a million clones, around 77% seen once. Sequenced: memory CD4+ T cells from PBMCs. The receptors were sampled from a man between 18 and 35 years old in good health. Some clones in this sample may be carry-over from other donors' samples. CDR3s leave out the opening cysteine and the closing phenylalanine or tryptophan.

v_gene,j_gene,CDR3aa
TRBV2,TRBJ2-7,ASSEGVQGLYEQY
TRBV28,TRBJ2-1,ASSPSFLRSSYNEQF
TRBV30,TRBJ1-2,AWNPDRLYGYT
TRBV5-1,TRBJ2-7,ASSLQGLPYEQY
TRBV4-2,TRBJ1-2,ASSRDGAGGYT
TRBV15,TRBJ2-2,ATSRDPRRQGAIGELF
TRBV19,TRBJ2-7,ASSHTGTTYEQY
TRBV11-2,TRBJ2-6,ASSPLRSSGANVLT
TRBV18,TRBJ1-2,ASSPQATPYGYT
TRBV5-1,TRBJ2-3,ASSRIGDTQY
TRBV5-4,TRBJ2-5,ATHDREGFKETQY